This T cell receptor beta chain was profiled in a study of CD8+ T cells in alopecia areata. About the research overall: Those treated were given oral tofacitinib at 5 to 10 mg twice daily.

CDR1 SGDLS and CDR2 YYNGEE come from the germline V gene. CDR3 size: 16 residues. V dropped 0 bases and J dropped 2; count of bases not matched to a gene: 2. CD4+ and CD8+ T cells were sorted from PBMCs. Investigators isolated RNA and reverse transcribed it into cDNA to act as the sequencing template. Profiled with immunoSEQ multiplex PCR; TCRdb holds only in-frame clones, not every one. Of 200,000 to 250,000 clones listed, 57% are singletons. Points from the study as a whole: Mice showed clearer TCR sharing than patients did, a gap that was possibly HLA-related. Affected scalp, especially in alopecia totalis/universalis, had a higher clonality than normal scalp did.

A word on this clone: The target antigen is unknown.

The source was CD4+ T cells sorted from blood, collected at week 0. This sequence joins TRBV9 and TRBJ1-3; 10 positions agree with TRBD1. The sequence came from a human donor with alopecia areata. The CDR3 nucleotides are TGTGCCAGCAGCGTAGGGGACAGGGGTGCTGGAAACACCATATATTTT. Its protein is CASSVGDRGAGNTIYF.